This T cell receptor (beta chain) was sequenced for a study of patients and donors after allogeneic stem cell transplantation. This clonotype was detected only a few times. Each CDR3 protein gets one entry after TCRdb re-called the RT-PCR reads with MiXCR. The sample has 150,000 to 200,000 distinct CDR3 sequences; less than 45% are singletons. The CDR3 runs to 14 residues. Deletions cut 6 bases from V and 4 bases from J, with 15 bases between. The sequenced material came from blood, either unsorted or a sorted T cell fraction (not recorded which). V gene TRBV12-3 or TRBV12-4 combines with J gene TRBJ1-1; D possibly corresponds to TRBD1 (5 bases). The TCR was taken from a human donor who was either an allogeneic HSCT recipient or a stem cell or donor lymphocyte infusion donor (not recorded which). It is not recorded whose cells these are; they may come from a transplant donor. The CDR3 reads CASRRMAGGTEAFF. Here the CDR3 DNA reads TGTGCCAGCAGGCGGATGGCGGGGGGCACTGAAGCTTTCTTT.